This passage covers 13 T cell receptor beta chains from one sample sequenced in a study of blood T cell repertoires in COVID-19. The method was immunoSEQ multiplex PCR; TCRdb's version includes in-frame clones alone and lacks a portion of them. The profile shows some 200,000 clones, 75% to 90% of them singletons. The sequenced sample consisted of peripheral blood. The receptors were sampled from a woman aged 55 to 70 with acute or convalescent COVID-19.

V and J are TRBV7-2 and TRBJ1-2; D remains unclear. This CDR3 has 14 amino acids. Germline loops: CDR1 SGHTA, CDR2 FQGNSA. V was shortened by 1 base and J by 7 bases, with 13 bases between the two germline ends. The CDR3 loop is CASSLDSGLTGYTF. CDR3 sequence (DNA): TGTGCCAGCAGCTTAGATTCGGGGTTAACTGGCTACACCTTC.

The J gene is TRBJ1-6, the V gene TRBV5-4; D gene unclear. Trimming cost V 4 bases and J 4 bases, with 9 bases left between them. Germline V gives CDR1 SGHNT, CDR2 YYREEE (reference sequence). The CDR3 is made up of 14 amino acids. CDR3 residues: CASSLDLYNSPLHF. Written as DNA, the CDR3 is TGTGCCAGCAGCCTGGACCTATATAATTCACCCCTCCACTTT.

The chain has TRBV28 and TRBJ1-2, with TRBD1 matching 10 bases. The germline CDR1 and CDR2 sequences are MDHEN and SYDVKM. The CDR3 is 16 amino acids. The V gene end was trimmed by 6 bases and the J gene end by 5 bases; junction bases not matched to a gene: 12. The CDR3 here is CASRRRLSGQGYGYTF. The DNA for the CDR3 is TGTGCCAGCAGGAGGAGACTATCGGGACAGGGGTATGGCTACACCTTC.

The chain recombines TRBV5-4 with TRBJ1-2; D call uncertain. This CDR3 contains 13 residues. Germline V gene sequence: CDR1 SGHNT, CDR2 YYREEE (reference sequence). Trimming took 4 bases from V and 2 from J, leaving 9 bases between them. CDR3 in DNA: TGTGCCAGCAGCCAAGACACGAACTATGGCTACACCTTC. This encodes CASSQDTNYGYTF.

The V gene is TRBV6-4, the J gene TRBJ1-2; D is uncertain. Germline values: CDR1 MRHNA, CDR2 SNTAGT. The CDR3 is 12 amino acids. Trimming took 2 bases from V and 8 from J, leaving 9 bases between them. CDR3 nucleotide sequence: TGTGCCAGCAGTGACCGGGTTGGGGGCTACACCTTC. It translates to CASSDRVGGYTF.

The chain uses TRBV5-1 and TRBJ2-2, with a weak D call TRBD1 (5 bases). Germline loops: CDR1 SGHRS, CDR2 YFSETQ. CDR3 size: 15 residues. V was pared by 4 bases and J by 0 bases, with 10 bases between. CDR3 in DNA: TGCGCCAGCAGCCCGGACACCTCGAACACCGGGGAGCTGTTTTTT. It codes for CASSPDTSNTGELFF. Filled out from reference TRBV5-1 and TRBJ2-2, the complete variable domain reads KAGVTQTPRYLIKTRGQQVTLSCSPISGHRSVSWYQQTPGQGLQFLFEYFSETQRNKGNFPGRFSGRQFSNSRSEMNVSTLELGDSALYLCASSPDTSNTGELFFGEGSRLTVL.

The gene calls are TRBV28 and TRBJ1-1; 7 nucleotides match TRBD1. The CDR3 is made up of 14 amino acids. CDR1 and CDR2 from the germline V gene are MDHEN and SYDVKM. J lost 3 bases, V lost 5 bases, and 6 bases had no gene match. CDR3 sequence (DNA): TGTGCCAGCAGTGGGGAGACAGGGTACACTGAAGCTTTCTTT. Encoded protein: CASSGETGYTEAFF.

The V and J genes are TRBV28 and TRBJ1-2, with 9 bases that match TRBD1. The CDR3 has 14 residues. The trim removed 8 bases at V and 7 bases at J, leaving 11 bases unmatched. Per the germline V gene, CDR1 is MDHEN and CDR2 is SYDVKM. Written as DNA, the CDR3 is TGTGCCAGCTGGCTCCCGGGACAGGGTCTTGGCTACACCTTC. This translates into CASWLPGQGLGYTF.

The chain employs TRBV28 and TRBJ2-1; 7 positions agree with TRBD2. The V and J ends lost 5 bases and 7 bases, in that order; junction bases with no gene match: 11. The CDR3 has 15 amino acids. Germline V gene lookup returns CDR1 MDHEN and CDR2 SYDVKM. CDR3 sequence reads: CASSDLAEVINEQFF. The CDR3 DNA follows: TGTGCCAGCAGTGACCTAGCGGAAGTTATTAATGAGCAGTTCTTC. Full variable domain (outside the CDR3, taken from reference TRBV28 and TRBJ2-1): DVKVTQSSRYLVKRTGEKVFLECVQDMDHENMFWYRQDPGLGLRLIYFSYDVKMKEKGDIPEGYSVSREKKERFSLILESASTNQTSMYLCASSDLAEVINEQFFGPGTRLTVL.

This clone has only a few counts. The chain recombines TRBV2 with TRBJ1-2; 8 bases fit TRBD1. Germline CDR1 and CDR2: SNHLY and FYNNEI. The V segment lost 4 bases and the J segment 7 bases; nucleotides outside the gene matches: 5. The CDR3 consists of 13 residues. The DNA for the CDR3 is TGTGCCAGCAGTGCCGGGACAGGCGGTGGCTACACCTTC. It is translated as CASSAGTGGGYTF.

J is TRBJ1-2 and V is TRBV24-1; TRBD1 might be the D (6 bases). The V gene lost 4 bases and the J gene lost 4 bases, with 9 bases spanning the gap. The germline CDR1 and CDR2 sequences are KGHDR and SFDVKD. The CDR3 covers 13 residues. DNA of the CDR3: TGTGCCACCAGTGAACCGGACAGCTATGGCTACACCTTC. Its translation is CATSEPDSYGYTF.

This chain links TRBV27 with TRBJ2-3; maybe TRBD2 (5 bases). The CDR3 covers 15 residues. From germline, CDR1 is MNHEY and CDR2 SMNVEV (reference sequence). The V and J ends lost 4 bases and 2 bases respectively, with 13 bases between them. The CDR3 spells CASSSPTKSTDTQYF. CDR3 DNA: TGTGCCAGCAGTTCCCCGACTAAATCCACAGATACGCAGTATTTT.

Regarding this clone: At one end the junction does not follow the germline gene, possibly because of a read error. CDR3 in amino acids: CASSITTSGGVGF. The CDR3 DNA sequence: TGTGCCAGCAGCATCACGACTAGCGGCGGCGTTGGCTTC. The V gene is TRBV6-2 or TRBV6-3, the J gene TRBJ2-7; 9 nucleotides match TRBD2. Germline V gene lookup returns CDR1 MNHEY and CDR2 SVGEGT. The CDR3 has 13 amino acids.